A selection of T cell receptor beta chains follows, all from one sample in a study of cytomegalovirus exposure and HLA in healthy donors. Using immunoSEQ multiplex PCR, the repertoire was profiled, and TCRdb retains in-frame clones only, with some absent. The table lists some 78,000 clones, around 80% of them singletons. Sequenced material: PBMCs. Receptor source: a man aged 50 to 60 in good health and CMV-seropositive. CDR3s include the opening cysteine and the closing phenylalanine or tryptophan. A D gene is named only where the DNA matches it firmly. Only part of the rows carry a size: once, few, many, or a class if the clone is expanded.

D | J | size | V | DNA | CDR3
- | TRBJ2-7 | - | TRBV27 | TGTGCCAGCAGTTTCCAACAGGGTTTTCAACACGAGCAGTACTTC | CASSFQQGFQHEQYF
TRBD1 | TRBJ1-5 | - | TRBV2 | TGTGCCAGCAGTGAACTTCAGACAGGGGGAGGCAATCAGCCCCAGCATTTT | CASSELQTGGGNQPQHF
- | TRBJ2-2 | few | TRBV7-2 | TGTGCCAGCAGCCTAGACAGGAACACCGGGGAGCTGTTTTTT | CASSLDRNTGELFF
- | TRBJ2-7 | - | TRBV18 | TGTGCCAGCTCACCGCGTGGGCAGGGCCCCTACGAGCAGTACTTC | CASSPRGQGPYEQYF
TRBD1 | TRBJ2-7 | - | TRBV18 | TGTGCCAGCTACTCAGGGGGCGCATCCGACGAGCAGTACTTC | CASYSGGASDEQYF
- | TRBJ1-1 | - | TRBV7-8 | TGTGCCAGCAGCCCCTCCAGGGGCCTGAACACTGAAGCTTTCTTT | CASSPSRGLNTEAFF
- | TRBJ1-5 | - | TRBV6-1 | TGTGCCAGCAGTGAAGCGACGGGGGGATGGAATCAGCCCCAGCATTTT | CASSEATGGWNQPQHF
- | TRBJ2-2 | few | TRBV5-1 | TGCGCCAGCCGGCAGGCCTTGAACACCGGGGAGCTGTTTTTT | CASRQALNTGELFF
TRBD1 | TRBJ2-7 | - | TRBV5-1 | TGCGCCAGCAGCTTGGGCCGGGACAGGCGGTACGAGCAGTACTTC | CASSLGRDRRYEQYF
TRBD2 | TRBJ2-3 | - | TRBV15 | TGTGCCACCAAGAGCGGGAGCCAAGATACGCAGTATTTT | CATKSGSQDTQYF
- | TRBJ1-4 | - | TRBV10-1 | TGCGCCAGCAGTGACTCTTTCGGGGAAAAACTGTTTTTT | CASSDSFGEKLFF
TRBD1 | TRBJ2-5 | once | TRBV27 | TGTGCCAGCAGTTTTACCGGACAGGGCGAGACCCAGTACTTC | CASSFTGQGETQYF
- | TRBJ1-1 | - | TRBV10-3 | TGTGCCATCAGTCTCGGACAGATGAACACTGAAGCTTTCTTT | CAISLGQMNTEAFF
TRBD2 | TRBJ2-1 | - | TRBV13 | TGTGCCAGCAGCTTAGGTATTTGGACCGGGACTAGCGGGAGAGGATCCTACAATGAGCAGTTCTTC | CASSLGIWTGTSGRGSYNEQFF
- | TRBJ2-3 | - | TRBV9 | TGTGCCAGCAGCCCAACAGGAAGCACAGATACGCAGTATTTT | CASSPTGSTDTQYF
- | TRBJ2-3 | once | TRBV4-2 | TGTGCCAGCAGCCAAGCCATAGCGGATACGCAGTATTTT | CASSQAIADTQYF
TRBD1 | TRBJ1-5 | - | TRBV4-1 | TGCGCCAGCAGCCAAATTGTAGGGACAGGGAATCAGCCCCAGCATTTT | CASSQIVGTGNQPQHF
TRBD2 | TRBJ2-2 | - | TRBV6-1 | TGTGCCACCGGGAGGGGAGGGCCGGTCGGGGAGCTGTTTTTT | CATGRGGPVGELFF
TRBD2 | TRBJ2-1 | - | TRBV2 | TGTGCCAGCAGTGGGGGACTAGCAACCGATGAGCAGTTCTTC | CASSGGLATDEQFF
TRBD1 | TRBJ2-5 | - | TRBV5-4 | TGTGCCAGCAGCCGGACAGGGGGCGTTGAGACCCAGTACTTC | CASSRTGGVETQYF
- | TRBJ2-5 | - | TRBV5-1 | TGCGCCAGCAGCTTTAGCCCAGGGTCGAACCCGTACTTC | CASSFSPGSNPYF
- | TRBJ1-4 | - | TRBV7-2 | TGTGCCAGCAGCTGGAGCGGGGGTGAAAAACTGTTTTTT | CASSWSGGEKLFF
TRBD2 | TRBJ2-5 | - | TRBV2 | TGTGCCAGCAGTGAAGCGATGGCTAGCGGGCAAGAGACCCAGTACTTC | CASSEAMASGQETQYF
TRBD2 | TRBJ2-1 | - | TRBV9 | TGTGCCAGCAGCGTAGGACCGGGAGGGAGGGATGAGCAGTTCTTC | CASSVGPGGRDEQFF
- | TRBJ2-1 | - | TRBV6-5 | TGTGCCAGCAGTCCGGACGGACAGTCATACAATGAGCAGTTCTTC | CASSPDGQSYNEQFF
TRBD2 | TRBJ2-3 | - | TRBV5-4 | TGTGCCAGCAGCTCTGGACTAGCGGTTACAGATACGCAGTATTTT | CASSSGLAVTDTQYF
- | TRBJ1-5 | - | TRBV19 | TGTGCCAGTAGTACTCTTAATCAGCCCCAGCATTTT | CASSTLNQPQHF
- | TRBJ2-2 | - | TRBV21-1 | TGTGCCAGCATAGGGGAAAAATGGCGGGAGGGCCTTACCGGGGAGCTGTTTTTT | CASIGEKWREGLTGELFF
- | TRBJ1-2 | - | TRBV10-3 | TGTGCCATCAACTCAGCAGGGCAAAACTATGGCTACACCTTC | CAINSAGQNYGYTF
- | TRBJ2-2 | - | TRBV29-1 | TGCAGCGTTAGAGGACAAGGAAACACCGGGGAGCTGTTTTTT | CSVRGQGNTGELFF
TRBD1 | TRBJ2-6 | - | TRBV7-2 | TGTGCCAGCAGCTCCCCCACGGGACAGGGTAAAAACGTCCTGACTTTC | CASSSPTGQGKNVLTF
- | TRBJ2-1 | - | TRBV21-1 | TGTGCCAGCAGGACAGCGGGGGACAATGAGCAGTTCTTC | CASRTAGDNEQFF
TRBD2 | TRBJ2-3 | - | TRBV11-2 | TGTGCCAGCAGCTCCGTTAGCGGGAGGGGAGGGGATACGCAGTATTTT | CASSSVSGRGGDTQYF
- | TRBJ1-1 | - | TRBV30 | TGTGCCTGGAGTGCCTCCAGGGCGAACACTGAAGCTTTCTTT | CAWSASRANTEAFF
- | TRBJ1-2 | - | TRBV2 | TGTGCCAGCAGTGGCCAATGGACAGAGAACCGATACAGCTATGGCTACACCTTC | CASSGQWTENRYSYGYTF
- | TRBJ1-2 | - | TRBV5-1 | TGCGCCAGCAGCTTTTCGGTCTCGGCTAACTATGGCTACACCTTC | CASSFSVSANYGYTF
TRBD2 | TRBJ2-2 | - | TRBV18 | TGTGCCAGCTCACCCTTAGCGGGACTGAACACCGGGGAGCTGTTTTTT | CASSPLAGLNTGELFF
- | TRBJ1-2 | - | TRBV11-2 | TGTGCCAGCAGCTTATCCGGGAGCTATGGCTACACCTTC | CASSLSGSYGYTF
- | TRBJ2-1 | once | TRBV6-5 | TGTGCCAGCAGCCTTCAGCCTAGCTCCTACAATGAGCAGTTCTTC | CASSLQPSSYNEQFF
TRBD1 | TRBJ2-6 | - | TRBV19 | TGTGCCAGTAGTTCTCATCCGGGACAGGGGAGAGGTGGGGCCAACGTCCTGACTTTC | CASSSHPGQGRGGANVLTF
- | TRBJ2-1 | - | TRBV4-2 | TGTGCCAGCAGCCAAGTAGCCCTTAGCTCCTACAATGAGCAGTTCTTC | CASSQVALSSYNEQFF
- | TRBJ2-2 | - | TRBV5-4 | TGTGCCAGCAGCTTTGGGGGGAAGAACACCGGGGAGCTGTTTTTT | CASSFGGKNTGELFF
- | TRBJ2-1 | few | TRBV19 | TGTGCCAGTAAAAGAATCCGGGACTCCTACAATGAGCAGTTCTTC | CASKRIRDSYNEQFF
TRBD1 | TRBJ1-5 | - | TRBV6-1 | TGTGCCAGCAGTGGGACAGGGGGCAATCAGCCCCAGCATTTT | CASSGTGGNQPQHF
TRBD1 | TRBJ2-2 | - | TRBV5-5 | TGTGCCAGCAGCCGACTACAGGGGGCTGCCGGGGAGCTGTTTTTT | CASSRLQGAAGELFF
TRBD1 | TRBJ1-1 | - | TRBV27 | TGTGCCAGGGGGACAGACAGGGCTGAAGCTTTCTTT | CARGTDRAEAFF
TRBD1 | TRBJ1-2 | few | TRBV19 | TGTGCCAGTAGTATAGCACCAGGGGGCAGTGGCTACACCTTC | CASSIAPGGSGYTF
TRBD2 | TRBJ2-7 | - | TRBV6-6 | TGTGCCAGCAGTTCCAGCGGGGCCTCCTACGAGCAGTACTTC | CASSSSGASYEQYF
- | TRBJ2-3 | - | TRBV2 | TGTGCCAGCATGGCGGGCAGGGGGGCGGATACGCAGTATTTT | CASMAGRGADTQYF
- | TRBJ1-5 | - | TRBV7-8 | TGTGCCAGCAGCTCAGGAGGGAGGAATCAGCCTCAGCATTTT | CASSSGGRNQPQHF
TRBD2 | TRBJ2-1 | - | TRBV19 | TGTGCCAGTAGTCAACTAGCGGGAAATAGACACAATGAGCAGTTCTTC | CASSQLAGNRHNEQFF
- | TRBJ1-3 | - | TRBV19 | TGTGCCAGTCGACTTGGTAGCTCTGGAAACACCATATATTTT | CASRLGSSGNTIYF
TRBD1 | TRBJ2-7 | few | TRBV29-1 | TGCAGCGTGAGACAGGGGTACTCCTACGAGCAGTACTTC | CSVRQGYSYEQYF
- | TRBJ1-1 | - | TRBV27 | TGTGCCAGCAGTAGGAACTCCGCAGGGCAAGCTTTCTTT | CASSRNSAGQAFF